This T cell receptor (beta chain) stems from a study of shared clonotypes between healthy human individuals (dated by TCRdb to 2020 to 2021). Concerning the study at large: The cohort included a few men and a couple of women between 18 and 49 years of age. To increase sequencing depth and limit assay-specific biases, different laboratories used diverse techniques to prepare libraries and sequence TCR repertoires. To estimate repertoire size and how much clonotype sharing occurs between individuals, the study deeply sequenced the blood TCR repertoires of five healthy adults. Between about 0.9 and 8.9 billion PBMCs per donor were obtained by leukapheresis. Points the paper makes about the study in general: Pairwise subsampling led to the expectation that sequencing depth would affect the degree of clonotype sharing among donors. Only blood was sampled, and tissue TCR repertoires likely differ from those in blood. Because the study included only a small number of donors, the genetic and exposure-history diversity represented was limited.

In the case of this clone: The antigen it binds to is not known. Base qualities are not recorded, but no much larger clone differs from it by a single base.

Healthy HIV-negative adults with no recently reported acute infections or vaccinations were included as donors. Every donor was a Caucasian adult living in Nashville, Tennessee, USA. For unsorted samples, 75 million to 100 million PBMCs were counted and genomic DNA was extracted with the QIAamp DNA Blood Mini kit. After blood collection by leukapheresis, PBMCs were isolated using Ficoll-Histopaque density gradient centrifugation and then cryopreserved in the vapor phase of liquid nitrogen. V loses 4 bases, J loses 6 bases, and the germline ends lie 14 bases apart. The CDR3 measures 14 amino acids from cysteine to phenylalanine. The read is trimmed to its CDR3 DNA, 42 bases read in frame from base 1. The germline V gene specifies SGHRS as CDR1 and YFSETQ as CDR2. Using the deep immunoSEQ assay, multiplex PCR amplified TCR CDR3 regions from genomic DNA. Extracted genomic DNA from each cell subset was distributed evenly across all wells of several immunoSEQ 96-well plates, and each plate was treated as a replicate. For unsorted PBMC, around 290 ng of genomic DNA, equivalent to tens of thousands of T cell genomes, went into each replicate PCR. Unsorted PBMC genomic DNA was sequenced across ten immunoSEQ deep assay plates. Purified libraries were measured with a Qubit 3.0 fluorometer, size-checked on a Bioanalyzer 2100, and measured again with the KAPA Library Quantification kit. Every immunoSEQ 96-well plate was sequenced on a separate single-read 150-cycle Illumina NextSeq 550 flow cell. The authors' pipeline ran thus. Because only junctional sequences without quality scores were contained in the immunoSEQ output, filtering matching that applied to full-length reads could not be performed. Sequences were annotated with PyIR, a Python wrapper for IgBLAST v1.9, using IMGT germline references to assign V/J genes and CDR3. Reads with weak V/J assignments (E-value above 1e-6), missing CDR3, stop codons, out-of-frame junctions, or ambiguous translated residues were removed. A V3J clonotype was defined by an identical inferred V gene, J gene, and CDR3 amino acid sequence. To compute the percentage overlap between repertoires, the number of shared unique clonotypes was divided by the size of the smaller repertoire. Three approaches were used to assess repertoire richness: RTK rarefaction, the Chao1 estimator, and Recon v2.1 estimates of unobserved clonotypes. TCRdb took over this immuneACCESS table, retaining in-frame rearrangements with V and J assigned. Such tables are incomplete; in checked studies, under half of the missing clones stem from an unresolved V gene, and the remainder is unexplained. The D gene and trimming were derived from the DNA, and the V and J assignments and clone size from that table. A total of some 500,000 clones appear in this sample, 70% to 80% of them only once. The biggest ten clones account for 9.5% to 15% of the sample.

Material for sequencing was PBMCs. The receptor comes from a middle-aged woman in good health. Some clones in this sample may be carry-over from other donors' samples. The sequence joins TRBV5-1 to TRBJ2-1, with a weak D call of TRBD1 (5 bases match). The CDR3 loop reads CASSTQDNANEQFF. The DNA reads TGCGCCAGCAGCACGCAGGACAACGCCAATGAGCAGTTCTTC.